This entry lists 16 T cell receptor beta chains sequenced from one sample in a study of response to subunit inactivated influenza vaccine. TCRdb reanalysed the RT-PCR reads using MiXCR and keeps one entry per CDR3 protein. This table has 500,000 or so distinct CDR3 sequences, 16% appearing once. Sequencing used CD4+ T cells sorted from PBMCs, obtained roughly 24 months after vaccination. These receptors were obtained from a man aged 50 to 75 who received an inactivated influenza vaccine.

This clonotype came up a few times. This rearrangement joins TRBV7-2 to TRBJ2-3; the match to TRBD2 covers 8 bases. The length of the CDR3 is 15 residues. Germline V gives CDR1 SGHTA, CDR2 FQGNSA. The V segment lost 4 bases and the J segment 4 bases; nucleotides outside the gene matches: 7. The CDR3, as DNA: TGTGCCAGCAGCTACGTTAGCGGGACTTCAGATACGCAGTATTTT. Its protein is CASSYVSGTSDTQYF.

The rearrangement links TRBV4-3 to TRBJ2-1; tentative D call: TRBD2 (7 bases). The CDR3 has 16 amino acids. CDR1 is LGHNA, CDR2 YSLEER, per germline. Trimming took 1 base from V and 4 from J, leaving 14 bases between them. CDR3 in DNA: TGCGCCAGCAGCCAAGCCACGGGGGGCCTGTACAATGAGCAGTTCTTC. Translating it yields CASSQATGGLYNEQFF.

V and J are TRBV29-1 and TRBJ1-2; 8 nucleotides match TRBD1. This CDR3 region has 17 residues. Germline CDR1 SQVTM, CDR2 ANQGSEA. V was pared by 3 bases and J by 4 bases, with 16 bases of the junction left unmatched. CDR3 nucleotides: TGCAGCGTTGATAAGGTGGCGGGGCGGGGACAGGTCTATGGCTACACCTTC. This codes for CSVDKVAGRGQVYGYTF.

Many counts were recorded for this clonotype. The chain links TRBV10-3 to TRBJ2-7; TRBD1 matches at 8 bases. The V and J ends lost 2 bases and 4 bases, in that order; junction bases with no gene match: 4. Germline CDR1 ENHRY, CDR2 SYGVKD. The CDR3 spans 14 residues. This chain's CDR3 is CAISETGGSYEQYF. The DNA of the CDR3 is TGTGCCATCAGTGAGACAGGGGGTTCTTACGAGCAGTACTTC.

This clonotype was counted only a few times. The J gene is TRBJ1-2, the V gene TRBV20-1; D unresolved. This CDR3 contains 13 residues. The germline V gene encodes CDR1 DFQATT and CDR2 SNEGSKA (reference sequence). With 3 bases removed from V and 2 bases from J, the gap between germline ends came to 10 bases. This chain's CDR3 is CSASLPTNYGYTF. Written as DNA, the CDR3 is TGCAGTGCTAGCTTACCGACAAACTATGGCTACACCTTC.

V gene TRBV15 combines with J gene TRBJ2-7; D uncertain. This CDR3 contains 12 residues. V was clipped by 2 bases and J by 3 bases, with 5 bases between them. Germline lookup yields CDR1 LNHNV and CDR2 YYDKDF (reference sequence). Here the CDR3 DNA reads TGTGCCACCAGCAGAAACGGCTACGAGCAGTACTTC. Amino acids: CATSRNGYEQYF. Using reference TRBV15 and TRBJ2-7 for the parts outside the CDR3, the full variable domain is DAMVIQNPRYQVTQFGKPVTLSCSQTLNHNVMYWYQQKSSQAPKLLFHYYDKDFNNEADTPDNFQSRRPNTSFCFLDIRSPGLGDTAMYLCATSRNGYEQYFGPGTRLTVT.

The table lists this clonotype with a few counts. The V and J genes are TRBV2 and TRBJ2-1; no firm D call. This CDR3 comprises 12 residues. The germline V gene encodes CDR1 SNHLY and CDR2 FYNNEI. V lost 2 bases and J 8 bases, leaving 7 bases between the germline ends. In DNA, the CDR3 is TGTGCCAGCAGTGAATCGGTACATGAGCAGTTCTTC. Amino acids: CASSESVHEQFF.

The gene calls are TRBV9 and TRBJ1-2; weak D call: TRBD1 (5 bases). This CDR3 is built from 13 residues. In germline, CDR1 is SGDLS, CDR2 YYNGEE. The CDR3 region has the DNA TGTGCAGCAGCATCGGACATATTCTATGGCTACACCTTC. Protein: CAAASDIFYGYTF.

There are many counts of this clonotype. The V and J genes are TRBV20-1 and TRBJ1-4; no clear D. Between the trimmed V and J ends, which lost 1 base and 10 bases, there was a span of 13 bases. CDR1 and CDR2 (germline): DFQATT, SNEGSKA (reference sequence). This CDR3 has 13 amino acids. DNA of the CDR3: TGCAGTGCTAGAGGTCAGGTCCCCGGAAAACTGTTTTTT. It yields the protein CSARGQVPGKLFF.

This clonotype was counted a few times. The CDR3 coding sequence is TGTGCCATCAGTGAGACGGCAGCTGCGGGGGCCAACGTCCTGACTTTC. Translating gives CAISETAAAGANVLTF. This sequence joins TRBV10-3 and TRBJ2-6, with unresolved D. V was trimmed by 2 bases and J by 4 bases, leaving 12 bases between them. Germline V lookup: CDR1 ENHRY, CDR2 SYGVKD. CDR3 size: 16 residues.

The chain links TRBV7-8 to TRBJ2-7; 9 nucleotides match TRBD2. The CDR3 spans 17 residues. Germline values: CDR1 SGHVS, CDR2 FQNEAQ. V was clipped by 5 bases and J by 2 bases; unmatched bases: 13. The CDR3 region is CASSLKRLAVDPYEQYF. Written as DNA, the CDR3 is TGTGCCAGCAGCCTGAAAAGACTAGCGGTAGACCCCTACGAGCAGTACTTC.

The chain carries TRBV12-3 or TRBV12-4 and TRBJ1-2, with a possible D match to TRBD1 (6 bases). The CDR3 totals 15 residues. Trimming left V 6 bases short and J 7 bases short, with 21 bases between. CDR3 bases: TGTGCCAGCAGCCTGCTCAAGGGAAGGGGGATTGGCTACACCTTC. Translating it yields CASSLLKGRGIGYTF.

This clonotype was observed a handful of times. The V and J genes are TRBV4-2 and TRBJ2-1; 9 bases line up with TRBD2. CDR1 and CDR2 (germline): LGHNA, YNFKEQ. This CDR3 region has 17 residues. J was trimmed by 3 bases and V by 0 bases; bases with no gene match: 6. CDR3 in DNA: TGTGCCAGCAGCCAAGAATTAGCGGGGGCGATCTACAATGAGCAGTTCTTC. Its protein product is CASSQELAGAIYNEQFF.

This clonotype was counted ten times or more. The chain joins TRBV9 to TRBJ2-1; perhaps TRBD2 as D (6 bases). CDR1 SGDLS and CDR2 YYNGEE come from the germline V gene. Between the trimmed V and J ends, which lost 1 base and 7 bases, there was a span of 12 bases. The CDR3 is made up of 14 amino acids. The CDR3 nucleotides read TGTGCCAGCAGCGTATCGGATGGGGGGAATGAGCAGTTCTTC. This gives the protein CASSVSDGGNEQFF.

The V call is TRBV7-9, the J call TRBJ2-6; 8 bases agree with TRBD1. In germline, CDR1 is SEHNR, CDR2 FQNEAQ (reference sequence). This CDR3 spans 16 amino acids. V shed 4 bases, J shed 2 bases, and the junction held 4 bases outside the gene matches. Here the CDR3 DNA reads TGTGCCAGCAGCTCCGGACAGGGTGCTGGGGCCAACGTCCTGACTTTC. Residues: CASSSGQGAGANVLTF.

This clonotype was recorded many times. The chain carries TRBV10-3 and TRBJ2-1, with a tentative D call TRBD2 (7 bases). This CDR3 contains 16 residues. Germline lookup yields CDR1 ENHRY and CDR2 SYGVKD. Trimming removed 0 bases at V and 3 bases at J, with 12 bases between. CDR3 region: CAISESGGGLYNEQFF. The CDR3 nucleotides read TGTGCCATCAGTGAGTCGGGCGGGGGCCTCTACAATGAGCAGTTCTTC.